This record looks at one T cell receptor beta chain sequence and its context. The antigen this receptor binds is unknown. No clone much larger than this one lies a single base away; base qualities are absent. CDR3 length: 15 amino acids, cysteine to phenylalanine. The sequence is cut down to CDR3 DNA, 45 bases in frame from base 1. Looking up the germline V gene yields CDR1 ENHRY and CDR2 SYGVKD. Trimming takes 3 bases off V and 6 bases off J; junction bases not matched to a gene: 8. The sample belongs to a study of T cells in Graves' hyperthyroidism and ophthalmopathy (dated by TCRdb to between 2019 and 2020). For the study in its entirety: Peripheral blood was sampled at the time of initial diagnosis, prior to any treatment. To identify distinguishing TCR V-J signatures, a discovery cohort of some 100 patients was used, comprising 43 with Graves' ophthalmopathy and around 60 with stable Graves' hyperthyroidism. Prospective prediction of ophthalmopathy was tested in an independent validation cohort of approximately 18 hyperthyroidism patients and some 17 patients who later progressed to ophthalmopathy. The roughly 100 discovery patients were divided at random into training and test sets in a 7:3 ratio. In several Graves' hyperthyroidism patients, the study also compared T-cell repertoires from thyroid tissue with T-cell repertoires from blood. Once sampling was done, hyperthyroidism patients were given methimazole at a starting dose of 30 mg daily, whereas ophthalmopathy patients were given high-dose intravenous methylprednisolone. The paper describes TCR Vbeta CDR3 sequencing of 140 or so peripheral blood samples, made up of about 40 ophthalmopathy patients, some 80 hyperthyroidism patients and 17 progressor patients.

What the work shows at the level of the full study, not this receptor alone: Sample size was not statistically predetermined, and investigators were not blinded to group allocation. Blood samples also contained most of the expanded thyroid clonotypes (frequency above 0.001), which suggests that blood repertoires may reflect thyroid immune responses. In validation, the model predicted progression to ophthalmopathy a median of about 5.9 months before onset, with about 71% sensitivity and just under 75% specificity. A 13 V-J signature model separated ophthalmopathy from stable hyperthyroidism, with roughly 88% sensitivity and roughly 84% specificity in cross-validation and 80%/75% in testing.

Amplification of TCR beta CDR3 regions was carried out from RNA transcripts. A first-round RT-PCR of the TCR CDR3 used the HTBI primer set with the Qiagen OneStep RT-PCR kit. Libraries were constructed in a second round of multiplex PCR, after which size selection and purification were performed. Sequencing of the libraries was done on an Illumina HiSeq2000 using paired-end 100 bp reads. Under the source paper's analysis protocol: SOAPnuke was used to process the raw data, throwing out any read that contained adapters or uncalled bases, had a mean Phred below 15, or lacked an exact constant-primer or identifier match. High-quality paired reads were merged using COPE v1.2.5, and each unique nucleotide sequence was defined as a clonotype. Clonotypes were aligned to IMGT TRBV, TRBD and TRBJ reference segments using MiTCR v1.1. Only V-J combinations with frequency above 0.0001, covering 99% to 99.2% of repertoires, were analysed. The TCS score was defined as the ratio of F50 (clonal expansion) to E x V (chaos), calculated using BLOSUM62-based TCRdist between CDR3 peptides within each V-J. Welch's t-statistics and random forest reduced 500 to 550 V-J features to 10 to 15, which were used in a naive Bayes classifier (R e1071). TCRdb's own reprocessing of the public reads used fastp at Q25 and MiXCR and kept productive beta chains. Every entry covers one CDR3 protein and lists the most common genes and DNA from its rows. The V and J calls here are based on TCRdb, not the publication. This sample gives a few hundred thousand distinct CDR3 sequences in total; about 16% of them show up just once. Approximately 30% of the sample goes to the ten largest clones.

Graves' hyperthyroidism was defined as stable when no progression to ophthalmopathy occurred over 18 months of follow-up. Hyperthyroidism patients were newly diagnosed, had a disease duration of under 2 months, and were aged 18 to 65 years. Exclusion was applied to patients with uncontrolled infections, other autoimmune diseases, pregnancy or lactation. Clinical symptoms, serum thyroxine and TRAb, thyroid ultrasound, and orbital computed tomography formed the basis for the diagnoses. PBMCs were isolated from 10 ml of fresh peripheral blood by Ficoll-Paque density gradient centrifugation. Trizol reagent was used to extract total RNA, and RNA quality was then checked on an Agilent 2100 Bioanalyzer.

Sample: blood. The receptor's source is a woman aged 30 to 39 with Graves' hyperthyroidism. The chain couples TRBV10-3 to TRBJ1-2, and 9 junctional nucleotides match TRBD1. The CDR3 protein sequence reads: CAISDSPGQGDGYTF. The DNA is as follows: TGTGCCATCAGTGATAGCCCGGGACAGGGAGATGGCTACACCTTC.